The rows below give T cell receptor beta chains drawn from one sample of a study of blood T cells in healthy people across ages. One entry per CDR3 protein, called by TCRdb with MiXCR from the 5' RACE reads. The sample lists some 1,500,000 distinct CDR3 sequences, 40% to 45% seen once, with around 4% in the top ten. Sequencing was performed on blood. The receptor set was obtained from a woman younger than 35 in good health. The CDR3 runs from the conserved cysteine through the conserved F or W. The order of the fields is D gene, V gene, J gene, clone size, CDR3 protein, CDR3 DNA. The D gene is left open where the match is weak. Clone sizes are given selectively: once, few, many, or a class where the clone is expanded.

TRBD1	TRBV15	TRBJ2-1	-	CATSRAKGGNYNEQFF	TGTGCCACCAGCAGAGCCAAAGGGGGCAACTACAATGAGCAGTTCTTC
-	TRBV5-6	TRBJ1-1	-	CASSTTAGTEAFF	TGTGCCAGCAGCACAACAGCCGGTACTGAAGCTTTCTTT
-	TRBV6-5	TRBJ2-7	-	CACSYVGNSYEQYF	TGTGCCTGCAGTTACGTAGGAAACTCCTACGAGCAGTACTTC
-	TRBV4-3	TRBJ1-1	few	CASSQDRVINTEAFF	TGCGCCAGCAGCCAAGACAGGGTTATCAACACTGAAGCTTTCTTT
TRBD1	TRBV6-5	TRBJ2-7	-	CATNRGLTYEQYF	TGTGCGACCAACAGGGGGCTAACCTACGAGCAGTACTTC
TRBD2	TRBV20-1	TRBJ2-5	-	CSNPGLAGVETQYF	TGCAGTAACCCGGGACTAGCGGGAGTTGAGACCCAGTACTTC
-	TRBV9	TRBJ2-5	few	CASSVSNQETQYF	TGTGCCAGCAGCGTTTCAAATCAAGAGACCCAGTACTTC
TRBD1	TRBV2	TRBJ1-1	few	CASSRNRGHTEAFF	TGTGCCAGCAGTCGAAACAGGGGGCACACTGAAGCTTTCTTT
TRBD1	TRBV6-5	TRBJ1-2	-	CASSQGQGTYYGYTF	TGTGCCAGCAGCCAAGGACAGGGGACATACTATGGCTACACCTTC
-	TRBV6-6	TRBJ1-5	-	CASTDRPNQPQHF	TGTGCCAGCACGGACAGACCAAATCAGCCCCAGCATTTT
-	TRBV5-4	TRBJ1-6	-	CASSMGLLSPLHF	TGTGCCAGCAGCATGGGCCTTCTTTCACCCCTCCACTTT
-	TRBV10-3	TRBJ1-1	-	CAIRDSSTEAFF	TGTGCCATCAGGGACAGCTCCACTGAAGCTTTCTTT
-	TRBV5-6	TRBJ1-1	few	CASSSLVGGGAPEAFF	TGTGCCAGCAGCTCTCTTGTGGGGGGGGGCGCGCCTGAAGCTTTCTTT
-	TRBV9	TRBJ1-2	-	CASSVSSVGPLNYGYTF	TGTGCCAGCAGCGTGTCCTCGGTTGGGCCCCTTAACTATGGCTACACCTTC
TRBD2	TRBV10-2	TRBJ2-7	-	CASTQYLAGEKSEQYF	TGCGCCAGCACTCAGTACCTAGCGGGAGAGAAGAGCGAGCAGTACTTC
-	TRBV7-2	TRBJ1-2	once	CASSLAAAPNYGYTF	TGTGCCAGCAGCTTAGCGGCGGCCCCTAACTATGGCTACACCTTC
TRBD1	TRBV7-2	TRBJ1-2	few	CASSLGSTGGTGYTF	TGTGCCAGCAGCTTGGGGTCCACAGGGGGCACTGGCTACACCTTC
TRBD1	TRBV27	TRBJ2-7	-	CASSLIWGQGYEQYF	TGTGCCAGCAGTTTGATCTGGGGACAGGGCTACGAGCAGTACTTC
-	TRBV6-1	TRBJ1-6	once	CASSERRGNSPLHF	TGTGCCAGCAGTGAACGAAGGGGCAATTCACCCCTCCACTTT
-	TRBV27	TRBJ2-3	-	CASSSFQAGWSTDTQYF	TGTGCCAGCAGTTCTTTTCAGGCAGGGTGGAGCACAGATACGCAGTATTTT
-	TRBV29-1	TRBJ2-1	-	CSVGGGDSEQFF	TGCAGCGTTGGGGGAGGGGACAGTGAGCAGTTCTTC
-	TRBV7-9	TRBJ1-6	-	CASSRISGGWDSLLHF	TGTGCCAGCAGCCGTATTTCAGGTGGTTGGGACTCACTCCTCCACTTT
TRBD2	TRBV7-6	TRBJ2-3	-	CASSYPRLAGEADTQYF	TGTGCCAGCAGCTACCCCAGACTAGCGGGAGAGGCAGATACGCAGTATTTT
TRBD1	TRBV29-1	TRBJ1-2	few	CSVGQGANYGYTF	TGCAGCGTTGGCCAGGGGGCTAACTATGGCTACACCTTC
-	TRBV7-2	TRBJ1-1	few	CASSLETYTEAFF	TGTGCCAGCAGCTTAGAGACCTACACTGAAGCTTTCTTT
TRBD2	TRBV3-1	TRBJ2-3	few	CASSHPTSGGPDTQYF	TGTGCCAGCAGCCACCCGACTAGCGGGGGTCCAGATACGCAGTATTTT
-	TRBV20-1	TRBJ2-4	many	CSARDIKVDNIQYF	TGCAGTGCTAGAGATATAAAGGTCGACAACATTCAGTACTTC
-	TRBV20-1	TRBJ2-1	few	CSVVSGNYNEQFF	TGCAGTGTGGTGAGCGGAAACTACAATGAGCAGTTCTTC
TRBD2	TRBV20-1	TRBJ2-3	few	CSARDRTSGWHTQYF	TGCAGTGCTAGAGACCGGACTAGCGGGTGGCATACGCAGTATTTT
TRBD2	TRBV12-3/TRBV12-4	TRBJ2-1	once	CASSFYTGTSVYNEQFF	TGTGCCAGCAGTTTCTACACCGGGACTAGCGTCTACAATGAGCAGTTCTTC
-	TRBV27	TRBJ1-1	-	CASSLRVVNTEAFF	TGTGCCAGCAGTTTGAGGGTTGTTAACACTGAAGCTTTCTTT
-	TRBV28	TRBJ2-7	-	CASSSSQVSSYEQYF	TGTGCCAGCAGTTCAAGTCAGGTCAGCTCCTACGAGCAGTACTTC
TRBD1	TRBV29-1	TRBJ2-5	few	CSVDGQGLEETQYF	TGCAGCGTTGATGGACAGGGGCTCGAGGAGACCCAGTACTTC
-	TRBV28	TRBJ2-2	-	CASSSWGRDTGELFF	TGTGCCAGCAGTTCATGGGGCAGAGACACCGGGGAGCTGTTTTTT
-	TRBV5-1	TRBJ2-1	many	CASSFARASYNEQFF	TGCGCCAGCAGCTTCGCCAGGGCCTCCTACAATGAGCAGTTCTTC
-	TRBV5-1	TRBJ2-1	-	CASSWGTALSGEQFF	TGCGCCAGCAGTTGGGGGACGGCCCTATCGGGGGAGCAGTTCTTC
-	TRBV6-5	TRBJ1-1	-	CASSYHGVSSPEAFF	TGTGCCAGCAGTTACCACGGGGTGAGCAGTCCTGAAGCTTTCTTT
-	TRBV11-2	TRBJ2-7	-	CASSPRLGGKGYEQYF	TGTGCCAGCAGCCCTCGCTTGGGGGGTAAGGGATACGAGCAGTACTTC
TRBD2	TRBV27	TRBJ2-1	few	CASSSKGLGSNEQFF	TGTGCCAGCAGTTCGAAAGGACTAGGTAGCAATGAGCAGTTCTTC
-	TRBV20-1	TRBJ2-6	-	CSARAGEAGANVLTF	TGCAGTGCTAGAGCGGGGGAGGCTGGGGCCAACGTCCTGACTTTC
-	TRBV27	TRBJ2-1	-	CASSLSVRISYNEQFF	TGTGCCAGCAGTTTATCGGTGCGGATCTCCTACAATGAGCAGTTCTTC
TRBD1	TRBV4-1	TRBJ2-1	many	CASSYRDRADEQFF	TGCGCCAGCAGCTACCGGGACAGGGCCGATGAGCAGTTCTTC
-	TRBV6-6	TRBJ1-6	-	CATRETYNSPLHF	TGTGCCACCAGGGAAACGTATAATTCACCCCTCCACTTT
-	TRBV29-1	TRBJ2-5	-	CSAERYGEQYF	TGCAGCGCGGAGCGGTATGGTGAGCAGTACTTC
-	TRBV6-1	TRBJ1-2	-	CACSDRRQVLYGYTF	TGTGCCTGCAGTGACCGACGACAGGTTCTCTATGGCTACACCTTC
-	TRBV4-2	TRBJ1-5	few	CASSQGRHSNQPQHF	TGTGCCAGCAGTCAAGGCAGGCATAGCAATCAGCCCCAGCATTTT
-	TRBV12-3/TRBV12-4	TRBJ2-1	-	CASSSSAYVKQFF	TGTGCCAGCAGTTCCTCGGCGTACGTTAAGCAGTTCTTC
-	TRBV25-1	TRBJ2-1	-	CTSSDGDRYNEQFF	TGTACCAGCAGTGATGGGGATCGCTACAATGAGCAGTTCTTC
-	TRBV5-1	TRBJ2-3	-	CASSLGVAVRTDTQYF	TGCGCCAGCAGCTTGGGGGTAGCGGTTCGAACAGATACGCAGTATTTT
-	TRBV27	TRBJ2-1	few	CASSFFPGAYEQFF	TGTGCCAGCAGTTTTTTTCCAGGGGCCTACGAGCAGTTCTTC
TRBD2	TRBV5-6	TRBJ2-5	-	CASSKERGGQETQYF	TGTGCCAGCAGCAAAGAGCGGGGGGGCCAAGAGACCCAGTACTTC
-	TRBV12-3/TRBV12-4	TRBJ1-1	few	CALTDFTEAFF	TGTGCCTTAACCGATTTCACTGAAGCTTTCTTT
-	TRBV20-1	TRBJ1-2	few	CSARAEKPANYGYTF	TGCAGTGCTAGAGCGGAGAAACCGGCTAACTATGGCTACACCTTC
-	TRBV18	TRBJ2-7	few	CASSTPGVNEQYF	TGTGCCAGCTCTACTCCAGGGGTCAACGAGCAGTACTTC
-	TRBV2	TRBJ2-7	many	CASNPRTQTYEQYF	TGTGCCAGCAACCCCCGGACGCAGACCTACGAGCAGTACTTC
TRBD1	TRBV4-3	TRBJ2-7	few	CASSPGGTGHYEQYF	TGCGCCAGCAGCCCCGGAGGGACAGGGCACTACGAGCAGTACTTC
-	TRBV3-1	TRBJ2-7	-	CASGTLGTYEQYF	TGTGCCAGTGGGACCCTAGGGACCTACGAGCAGTACTTC
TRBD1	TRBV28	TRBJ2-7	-	CASSLAGQGPYEQYF	TGTGCCAGCAGTTTAGCGGGACAGGGTCCCTACGAGCAGTACTTC
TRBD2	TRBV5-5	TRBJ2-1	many	CASSTTGTSGGAYNEQFF	TGTGCCAGCAGCACAACCGGGACTAGCGGGGGGGCCTACAATGAGCAGTTCTTC